The 23 T cell receptor beta chains listed next were all sequenced from one sample in a study of blood T cell repertoires in COVID-19. Data came from immunoSEQ multiplex PCR; TCRdb stores just in-frame clones and leaves some out. The table records 40,000 or so clones, approximately 89% of them present only once. Source material: peripheral blood. These receptors were collected from a human donor in a cohort sampled during active COVID-19.

This sequence joins TRBV2 and TRBJ1-5, with D possibly TRBD1 on 5 matching bases. The CDR3 runs to 14 residues. V was shortened by 3 bases and J by 10 bases, with 16 bases between the two germline ends. Germline assignment: CDR1 SNHLY and CDR2 FYNNEI. CDR3 sequence: CASSETGGVGPQHF. CDR3 nucleotide sequence: TGTGCCAGCAGTGAGACCGGAGGGGTGGGCCCCCAGCATTTT.

The V call is TRBV5-6, the J call TRBJ2-5; 15 bases match TRBD2. Looked up from germline, CDR1 is SGHDT and CDR2 is YYEEEE. This CDR3 is 17 amino acids long. The V and J ends lost 4 bases and 5 bases, in that order; junction bases with no gene match: 9. CDR3 in DNA: TGTGCCAGCAGCCGGACTAGCGGGGGGGCCGCCGGGGAGACCCAGTACTTC. It is translated as CASSRTSGGAAGETQYF.

The chain uses TRBV19 and TRBJ2-4; D not certain. CDR1 and CDR2 from the germline V gene are LNHDA and SQIVND (reference sequence). The ends were cut back, 4 bases at V and 0 bases at J, with 10 bases in the middle. This CDR3 is built from 15 residues. The CDR3 nucleotides are TGTGCCAGTAGTACCCGACATCTAGCCAAAAACATTCAGTACTTC. Protein product: CASSTRHLAKNIQYF. Full variable domain (missing parts from reference TRBV19 and TRBJ2-4): DGGITQSPKYLFRKEGQNVTLSCEQNLNHDAMYWYRQDPGQGLRLIYYSQIVNDFQKGDIAEGYSVSREKKESFPLTVTSAQKNPTAFYLCASSTRHLAKNIQYFGAGTRLSVL.

V usage is TRBV7-2 and J usage is TRBJ2-2; D possibly corresponds to TRBD1 (6 bases). Trimming pared 3 bases from V and 7 bases from J, leaving 12 bases between. The CDR3 totals 14 residues. Looked up from germline, CDR1 is SGHTA and CDR2 is FQGNSA. The CDR3 loop reads CASSFMGAGGELFF. CDR3 nucleotide sequence: TGTGCCAGCAGCTTTATGGGGGCCGGCGGGGAGCTGTTTTTT.

This clone was counted between two and nine times. The rearrangement links TRBV7-6 to TRBJ1-1; 9 bases are shared with TRBD1. Germline lookup yields CDR1 SGHVS and CDR2 FNYEAQ. Germline trimming cut 5 bases from V and 2 bases from J; bases unmatched to any gene: 3. CDR3 size: 14 residues. The CDR3 protein is CASSTGQGNTEAFF. For the CDR3, the DNA is TGTGCCAGCAGCACGGGACAGGGCAACACTGAAGCTTTCTTT.

This chain connects TRBV6-6 to TRBJ1-3; D unclear. Trimming left V 9 bases short and J 4 bases short, with 7 bases between. The germline CDR1 and CDR2 sequences are MNHNY and SVGAGI (reference sequence). The CDR3 extends over 11 amino acids. The CDR3 region has the DNA TGTGCCAGTGATCAGGGAAACACCATATATTTT. This encodes CASDQGNTIYF.

In this sample, this clone turned up a few times. The rearrangement joins TRBV18 to TRBJ1-5, with a possible D match to TRBD1 (5 bases). Germline lookup yields CDR1 KGHSH and CDR2 LQKENI. The V and J ends lost 5 bases and 5 bases respectively, with 13 bases between them. The CDR3 spans 14 residues. The CDR3 DNA reads TGTGCCAGCTCAGCAGGGTTAGGCGATCAGCCCCAGCATTTT. Its protein product is CASSAGLGDQPQHF.

In this sample, this clone turned up a few times. The chain employs TRBV2 and TRBJ2-2, with 7 bases matching TRBD2. Germline-derived CDR1 and CDR2 are SNHLY and FYNNEI. J gave up 7 bases and V 4 bases, and 3 bases lay outside the gene matches. This CDR3 contains 13 residues. CDR3 bases: TGTGCCAGCAGTGTGCTAGCGGTCGGGGAGCTGTTTTTT. Protein sequence: CASSVLAVGELFF.

The chain has TRBV30 and TRBJ2-7; the match to TRBD2 covers 12 bases. CDR1 is GTSNPN and CDR2 is SVGIG in the germline V gene (reference sequence). Losses at the gene ends were 3 bases for V and 1 base for J; bases not matched to a gene: 1. CDR3 length: 14 amino acids. The CDR3 is CAWRLAGGSYEQYF. In DNA, the CDR3 is TGTGCCTGGAGACTAGCGGGGGGTTCCTACGAGCAGTACTTC.

This chain uses TRBV7-2 with TRBJ2-5; a weak D match, TRBD2 (7 bases). From germline, CDR1 is SGHTA and CDR2 FQGNSA. V dropped 5 bases and J dropped 6 bases, with 13 bases sitting between them. The CDR3 covers 13 residues. The CDR3 coding sequence is TGTGCCAGCAGCGCCCGGGGGGCGCAGACCCAGTACTTC. This encodes CASSARGAQTQYF.

This chain connects TRBV7-8 to TRBJ1-1; 8 nucleotides agree with TRBD1. CDR3 size: 16 residues. Germline values: CDR1 SGHVS, CDR2 FQNEAQ. With V trimmed by 4 bases and J by 1 base, 8 bases remained unmatched. CDR3 in amino acids: CASSSPPGQGNTEAFF. Written as DNA, the CDR3 is TGTGCCAGCAGCTCCCCCCCCGGACAGGGGAACACTGAAGCTTTCTTT.

The chain has TRBV2 and TRBJ1-6; 7 bases map to TRBD1. The CDR3 is 14 amino acids. Per the germline V gene, CDR1 is SNHLY and CDR2 is FYNNEI. The trim removed 6 bases at V and 8 bases at J, leaving 7 bases unmatched. The chain's CDR3 is CASSRQGWDSPLHF. The CDR3 DNA sequence: TGTGCCAGCAGCAGACAGGGTTGGGATTCACCCCTCCACTTT.

The rearrangement links TRBV19 to TRBJ2-2; no clear D gene. This CDR3 spans 14 amino acids. Trimming removed 10 bases from V and 0 bases from J, with 12 bases in between. Looked up from germline, CDR1 is LNHDA and CDR2 is SQIVND (reference sequence). The CDR3 nucleotides read TGTGCCACCGGAAAGGAGACGAACACCGGGGAGCTGTTTTTT. The encoded protein is CATGKETNTGELFF.

The V gene is TRBV19, the J gene TRBJ1-6; the match to TRBD1 covers 7 bases. From germline, CDR1 is LNHDA and CDR2 SQIVND (reference sequence). Trimming took 10 bases from V and 6 from J; bases not matched to a gene: 12. The CDR3 is 15 residues long. In DNA form, the CDR3 reads TGTGCCACAAAGCCCGGGACAGCCGTTAATTCACCCCTCCACTTT. As protein: CATKPGTAVNSPLHF.

This chain connects TRBV5-1 to TRBJ1-4; 7 bases match TRBD1. The CDR3 runs 16 residues. V gave up 0 bases and J gave up 3 bases; unmatched junction bases: 5. CDR1 and CDR2 from the germline V gene are SGHRS and YFSETQ. The CDR3 loop is CASSLAPGTANEKLFF. The DNA of the CDR3 is TGCGCCAGCAGCTTGGCCCCCGGGACAGCTAATGAAAAACTGTTTTTT.

The chain recombines TRBV3-1 (or the pseudogene TRBV3-2) with TRBJ1-6; maybe TRBD1 (5 bases). V lost 4 bases to trimming and J lost 6 bases, with 7 bases between them. Germline V CDR1 and CDR2: LGHDT, YNNKEL (reference sequence). This CDR3 is 13 amino acids long. The CDR3 spells CASSRQINSPLHF. The CDR3 region has the DNA TGTGCCAGCAGCCGACAGATTAATTCACCCCTCCACTTT.

The rearrangement links TRBV30 to TRBJ2-1; possibly TRBD1 for D (7 bases). CDR1 GTSNPN and CDR2 SVGIG come from the germline V gene (reference sequence). V lost 2 bases, J lost 5 bases, and 22 bases lay in between. The CDR3 totals 17 residues. This CDR3 is CAWSTRGRGRYDNEQFF. In DNA form, the CDR3 reads TGTGCCTGGAGTACGAGGGGGCGGGGTCGGTACGACAATGAGCAGTTCTTC. Complete variable domain (other parts from reference TRBV30 and TRBJ2-1): SQTIHQWPATLVQPVGSPLSLECTVEGTSNPNLYWYRQAAGRGLQLLFYSVGIGQISSEVPQNLSASRPQDRQFILSSKKLLLSDSGFYLCAWSTRGRGRYDNEQFFGPGTRLTVL.

The V and J genes are TRBV11-3 and TRBJ2-1, with D possibly being TRBD2 (7 bases). The germline gives CDR1 SGHNT, CDR2 YENEEA. Trimming took off 5 bases at V and 8 bases at J, with 10 bases between the two ends. The CDR3 extends over 12 amino acids. The CDR3 here is CASSRGGDEQFF. As DNA, the CDR3 is TGTGCCAGCAGCAGAGGGGGGGATGAGCAGTTCTTC.

This clone is termed medium-sized (0.01 to 0.1%). The V and J genes are TRBV5-4 and TRBJ2-3; D might be TRBD2 (6 bases). The length of the CDR3 is 16 residues. From germline, CDR1 is SGHNT and CDR2 YYREEE (reference sequence). Trimming left V 2 bases short and J 0 bases short, with 13 bases between. In nucleotides, the CDR3 is TGTGCCAGCAGCTTTGGAGGGGCTCCTAGCACAGATACGCAGTATTTT. Protein product: CASSFGGAPSTDTQYF.

This sequence joins TRBV9 and TRBJ1-3, with a tentative D call TRBD1 (6 bases). This CDR3 spans 20 amino acids. The V end was cut by 4 bases, the J end by 0 bases, with 26 bases between. Germline lookup yields CDR1 SGDLS and CDR2 YYNGEE. DNA of the CDR3: TGTGCCAGCAGCCACAGGGTGGGAGAGGTAGTGGGGTCCTCTGGAAACACCATATATTTT. Amino acid sequence: CASSHRVGEVVGSSGNTIYF. The full variable domain, rest sourced from reference TRBV9 and TRBJ1-3, is DSGVTQTPKHLITATGQRVTLRCSPRSGDLSVYWYQQSLDQGLQFLIQYYNGEERAKGNILERFSAQQFPDLHSELNLSSLELGDSALYFCASSHRVGEVVGSSGNTIYFGEGSWLTVV.

The chain carries TRBV5-6 and TRBJ2-5; 8 nucleotides match TRBD2. Germline CDR1 and CDR2: SGHDT and YYEEEE. The V segment lost 0 bases and the J segment 5 bases; nucleotides outside the gene matches: 9. This CDR3 is built from 16 residues. The DNA for the CDR3 is TGTGCCAGCAGCTTGGTCCTGACGGGACTAGAGGAGACCCAGTACTTC. Residues: CASSLVLTGLEETQYF.

The chain links TRBV29-1 to TRBJ2-3; 9 nucleotides align to TRBD1. CDR3 length equals 16 residues. Germline V lookup: CDR1 SQVTM, CDR2 ANQGSEA. V lost 6 bases and J lost 2; bases outside the gene matches: 12. For the CDR3, the DNA is TGCAGCGTGCGACAGGGGGAGGAGGGCTACACAGATACGCAGTATTTT. This sequence encodes CSVRQGEEGYTDTQYF.

The genes are TRBV6-5 and TRBJ2-5; 9 bases map to TRBD2. The CDR3 has 14 residues. Germline assignment: CDR1 MNHEY and CDR2 SVGAGI. V dropped 8 bases and J dropped 4; count of bases not matched to a gene: 8. CDR3 nucleotides: TGTGCCAGCTCGGCTAGCGGGGCAATAGAGACCCAGTACTTC. It translates to CASSASGAIETQYF.